Presented here are 8 T cell receptor beta chains from one specimen sequenced in a study of blood T cell repertoires in COVID-19. Produced via immunoSEQ multiplex PCR; TCRdb's table is partial and in-frame only. The sample contains some 76,000 clones, roughly 82% of which appear only once. Sequencing used peripheral blood. These receptors all come from a man aged 45-60 years with acute or convalescent COVID-19.

In this sample, this clone turned up once. The rearrangement joins TRBV5-1 to TRBJ1-2; perhaps TRBD1 as D (5 bases). V lost 4 bases and J 2 bases, leaving 9 bases between the germline ends. The CDR3 runs 13 residues. The germline CDR1 and CDR2 sequences are SGHRS and YFSETQ. The chain's CDR3 is CASSGGGNYGYTF. CDR3 DNA sequence: TGCGCCAGCAGCGGCGGGGGGAACTATGGCTACACCTTC.

This clone was seen only once. The J gene is TRBJ1-1, the V gene TRBV28; no definite D call. From germline, CDR1 is MDHEN and CDR2 SYDVKM. V was clipped by 8 bases and J by 5 bases, with 9 bases between them. This CDR3 is built from 11 residues. The CDR3 bases are TGTGCCAGCCTATCGAGGACTGAAGCTTTCTTT. Its protein product is CASLSRTEAFF.

The J gene is TRBJ1-1, the V gene TRBV28; D not certain. Germline CDR1 MDHEN, CDR2 SYDVKM. V was shortened by 4 bases and J by 4 bases, with 13 bases between the two germline ends. The CDR3 has 14 amino acids. This CDR3 is CASSSPSLRTEAFF. The CDR3, as DNA: TGTGCCAGCAGTTCCCCGTCGCTGCGCACTGAAGCTTTCTTT.

This clone rates as large. The V gene is TRBV6-2 or TRBV6-3, the J gene TRBJ1-5; no clear D gene. Germline values: CDR1 MNHEY, CDR2 SVGEGT. This CDR3 is 12 amino acids long. V was clipped by 3 bases and J by 5 bases, with 5 bases between them. CDR3 sequence (DNA): TGTGCCAGCAGTTATTCTCATCAGCCCCAGCATTTT. Translating gives CASSYSHQPQHF.

The chain is built from TRBV19 and TRBJ2-7; TRBD2 matches 10 bases. The CDR3 is 16 residues long. With V trimmed by 6 bases and J by 0 bases, 8 bases remained unmatched. CDR1 and CDR2 (germline): LNHDA, SQIVND (reference sequence). CDR3 nucleotide sequence: TGTGCCAGTAGACGGGAATCTAGCGGGAGCTCCTACGAGCAGTACTTC. Translated: CASRRESSGSSYEQYF. Filled out from reference TRBV19 and TRBJ2-7, the complete variable domain reads DGGITQSPKYLFRKEGQNVTLSCEQNLNHDAMYWYRQDPGQGLRLIYYSQIVNDFQKGDIAEGYSVSREKKESFPLTVTSAQKNPTAFYLCASRRESSGSSYEQYFGPGTRLTVT.

The chain couples TRBV4-1 to TRBJ1-4, with no clear D. Germline CDR1 and CDR2: MGHRA and YSYEKL. CDR3 length: 19 amino acids. V shed 1 base and J shed 0 bases, with 18 bases lying between them. The CDR3 sequence is CASSQGPKGRTATNEKLFF. CDR3 nucleotides: TGCGCCAGCAGCCAAGGGCCCAAGGGCCGGACTGCAACTAATGAAAAACTGTTTTTT.

The chain employs TRBV3-1 (or the pseudogene TRBV3-2) and TRBJ2-7; a weak D match, TRBD1 (5 bases). Germline V gives CDR1 LGHDT, CDR2 YNNKEL (reference sequence). V was trimmed by 0 bases and J by 1 base, leaving 16 bases between them. CDR3 length: 17 amino acids. The CDR3 is CASSQDSLGRASYEQYF. As DNA, the CDR3 is TGTGCCAGCAGCCAAGATTCGTTGGGCAGGGCTTCCTACGAGCAGTACTTC.

V and J are TRBV6-2 or TRBV6-3 and TRBJ1-2; no definite D call. CDR3 size: 13 residues. V gave up 5 bases and J gave up 1 base, with 8 bases separating them. In germline, CDR1 is MNHEY, CDR2 SVGEGT. The CDR3 reads CASSASHNYGYTF. The CDR3 DNA is TGTGCCAGCAGTGCGAGCCATAACTATGGCTACACCTTC.